Described below is a single T cell receptor (beta chain) sequence and its context. This sample was taken from a study of blood T cell repertoires in COVID-19. For the study at large: Samples came from the United States, Italy and Spain, spanning acute and convalescent COVID-19. PBMCs, B-cell-depleted T cells, or T cells provided the cDNA or gDNA that made up the material.

In the original workflow: It was from reference gene primer amplification that nucleated cell counts were estimated. TCRdb's copy holds only in-frame clones and misses some; the assay was immunoSEQ multiplex PCR. V and J calls and clone size are given by that table; D and trimming were obtained from the DNA. The sample records some 100,000 clones, about 89% being singletons. Germline V gene lookup returns CDR1 SGHRS and CDR2 YFSETQ. Trimming shortened V by 2 bases and J by 6 bases, and 6 bases separated the two germline ends. The CDR3 totals 11 residues. Sample: peripheral blood. The clonotype comes from a man between 45 and 60 years old with acute or convalescent COVID-19. This chain uses TRBV5-1 with TRBJ2-7; D possibly corresponds to TRBD1 (5 bases). The CDR3 is CASSFRGEQYF. The CDR3 coding sequence is TGCGCCAGCAGCTTTAGGGGCGAGCAGTACTTC.